One sample yielded the 15 T cell receptor beta chains listed below, sequenced in a study of tumor-infiltrating lymphocytes in primary liver carcinoma. RNA and DNA were co-extracted from roughly 20-30 mg of unsorted bulk tissue. The authors made TCR beta cDNA from 500 ng total RNA with a constant-region primer. Three nested multiplex PCR rounds, a slightly modified ARM-PCR, produced the libraries for TCR beta. Amplification in the first two PCR rounds was performed using TRBV1-TRBV30 forward primers and a C-beta reverse primer for roughly 10 cycles each. TCRdb ran MiXCR on the multiplex PCR reads and lists one entry per CDR3 protein. The data show fewer than 250,000 distinct CDR3 sequences, over 80% seen once. Sequenced: tumor tissue from primary liver carcinoma. These receptor sequences come from a man aged 35 to 55 with primary liver carcinoma and hepatitis B virus infection.

Concerning this clonotype itself: The final CDR3 position lacks the conserved phenylalanine or tryptophan, pointing to a likely read error. J is TRBJ2-5 and V is TRBV11-2; D unclear. With 7 bases removed from V and 5 bases from J, the gap between germline ends came to 8 bases. CDR1 SGHAT and CDR2 FQNNGV come from the germline V gene. The CDR3 extends over 11 amino acids. CDR3 DNA: TGTGCCAGCAATTTGGGGGAGACCCAGTACCTC. As protein: CASNLGETQYL.

V gene TRBV12-3 or TRBV12-4 combines with J gene TRBJ2-2; no reliable D call. The CDR3 sequence is 11 residues long. V lost 7 bases, J lost 9 bases, and 9 bases lay in between. CDR3 DNA sequence: TGTGCCAGCAATACCCGGAGGGAGCTGTTTTTT. This sequence encodes CASNTRRELFF.

Concerning this clonotype: Its ends do not fully match the called genes, so a read error is possible. CDR3 bases: TGTGTCAGCAGCTTAGATCCGGGGGGGACTAGCACAGACACGCAGTATTTT. Translation gives CVSSLDPGGTSTDTQYF. The gene calls are TRBV11-2 and TRBJ2-3; 9 nucleotides agree with TRBD2. Germline CDR1 is SGHAT and CDR2 is FQNNGV. This CDR3 is built from 17 residues.

The chain links TRBV6-6 to TRBJ1-1, with D perhaps matching TRBD1 (5 bases). The CDR3 covers 12 residues. Germline V gene sequence: CDR1 MNHNY, CDR2 SVGAGI (reference sequence). DNA of the CDR3: TGTGTCATCATCCAGACAGACACTGAAGCTTTCTTT. It is translated as CVIIQTDTEAFF.

On this clonotype itself: An end of the junction differs from the germline gene, which may be a read error. The rearrangement uses TRBV10-2 and TRBJ2-1; D ambiguous. This CDR3 is built from 12 residues. The germline CDR1 and CDR2 sequences are WSHSY and SAAADI. CDR3 sequence (DNA): TGCGCCAGCAGCAGAGCAAACAATAAGCAGTTCTTC. Protein sequence: CASSRANNKQFF.

The chain employs TRBV5-1 and TRBJ2-5; D perhaps matches TRBD2 (6 bases). The CDR3 spans 11 residues. V gave up 4 bases and J gave up 8 bases, with 9 bases separating them. Germline values: CDR1 SGHRS, CDR2 YFSETQ. CDR3 bases: TGCGCCAGCAGCCCGGGAGATACCCAGTACTTC. This gives the protein CASSPGDTQYF. Filled out from reference TRBV5-1 and TRBJ2-5, the complete variable domain reads KAGVTQTPRYLIKTRGQQVTLSCSPISGHRSVSWYQQTPGQGLQFLFEYFSETQRNKGNFPGRFSGRQFSNSRSEMNVSTLELGDSALYLCASSPGDTQYFGPGTRLLVL.

As regards this clonotype: The final CDR3 position lacks the conserved phenylalanine or tryptophan, pointing to a likely read error. This chain uses TRBV6-1 with TRBJ2-1; the match to TRBD2 covers 8 bases. The V gene's germline CDR1 is MNHNS and CDR2 SASEGT. The CDR3 is 15 residues long. The CDR3 spells CASRGGLAGLYEQFL. CDR3 bases: TGTGCCAGCAGAGGGGGATTAGCGGGGCTTTATGAACAGTTCTTA.

In the case of this clonotype: The germline gene is not matched at one end of the junction; a read error may be the cause. This rearrangement joins TRBV4-2 to TRBJ2-5, with 14 bases aligning to TRBD2. The CDR3 sequence is 18 residues long. The germline CDR1 and CDR2 sequences are LGHNA and YNFKEQ. The CDR3 DNA sequence: TGTACCAGCAGCCTAACGACTAGCGGGAGGGTCGGTTCGGAGACCCAGTACTTC. Amino acid sequence: CTSSLTTSGRVGSETQYF.

The gene calls are TRBV6-1 and TRBJ2-1, with D tentatively TRBD1 or TRBD2 (6 bases each). CDR1 and CDR2 from the germline V gene are MNHNS and SASEGT. V dropped 8 bases and J dropped 8 bases, with 16 bases sitting between them. The CDR3 is 13 residues long. CDR3 DNA sequence: TGTGCCAGCGGGAGGAACAAGGGGGATGAGCAGTTCTTC. Residues: CASGRNKGDEQFF.

In regard to this clonotype: One junction end disagrees with the germline gene, perhaps due to a read error. The chain links TRBV4-2 to TRBJ1-6, with D perhaps matching TRBD1 (5 bases). Germline-derived CDR1 and CDR2 are LGHNA and YNFKEQ. This CDR3 contains 16 residues. CDR3 sequence (DNA): TGTCCCAGCAGCCAAGAGGGGTCAGGAGGAGATACACCCCTCCACTTT. Translated: CPSSQEGSGGDTPLHF.

This chain connects TRBV7-3 to TRBJ2-1, with D possibly matching TRBD2 (6 bases). CDR1 and CDR2 from the germline V gene are SGHTA and FQGTGA. This CDR3 has 15 amino acids. V was pared by 5 bases and J by 6 bases, with 17 bases between. CDR3 nucleotide sequence: TGTGCCAGCAGCCCCACTAGCTGGAGAATCAATGAGCAGTTCTTC. Translated: CASSPTSWRINEQFF.

Regarding this clonotype: Mismatch with germline at one junction end may stem from a read error. V and J are TRBV6-6 and TRBJ1-2; perhaps TRBD1 as D (6 bases). Germline V gene data show CDR1 as MNHNY and CDR2 as SVGAGI (reference sequence). The CDR3 totals 14 residues. The CDR3 region is CASSFPDSNYGYIF. CDR3 nucleotide sequence: TGTGCCAGCAGTTTCCCGGACAGTAATTATGGCTACATCTTC.

About this clonotype itself: The CDR3 does not close with the conserved phenylalanine or tryptophan, likely indicating a read error. The rearrangement joins TRBV29-1 to TRBJ1-1; D gene unclear. V was cut by 6 bases and J by 0 bases, with 8 bases left in between. Germline V gives CDR1 SQVTM, CDR2 ANQGSEA. The CDR3 is 12 amino acids. The CDR3 here is CSVTSVNTEAFS. For the CDR3, the DNA is TGCAGCGTCACCTCAGTGAACACTGAAGCTTTCTCT.

Note on this clonotype: Mismatch with germline at one junction end may stem from a read error. V gene TRBV7-2 combines with J gene TRBJ1-4, with 7 bases that match TRBD1. Germline V gives CDR1 SGHTA, CDR2 FQGNSA. There are 14 residues in the CDR3. The CDR3 protein is CASSEQGRAEKLFF. The CDR3 nucleotides read TGTGCCAGCAGCGAACAGGGGCGGGCGGAAAAATTGTTTTTT.

On this clonotype: One end of the junction does not line up with germline, which may come from a read error. The V and J genes are TRBV30 and TRBJ1-2; weak D call: TRBD1 (5 bases). The CDR3 contains 14 residues. Germline lookup yields CDR1 GTSNPN and CDR2 SVGIG (reference sequence). The CDR3 DNA is TGTGGCTGGACCCAGGGAAGCAAAGACTATGGCTACAGCTTC. It codes for CGWTQGSKDYGYSF.